This T cell receptor (beta chain) was identified during a study of post-analysis software for immune sequencing data. About the study: Some patients lacked subtype; others had relapsing-remitting, secondary progressive or progressive-relapsing disease. Study results and limitations: TRBV segments more frequent in patients than in controls numbered a few and included TRBV5-6, TRBV5-1 and TRBV20-1. Pronounced co-clustering by F measure was evident among identically batched samples. Normalized Chao1 diversity was significantly lower in multiple sclerosis patients than in controls.

V dropped 5 bases and J dropped 6; count of bases not matched to a gene: 9. The CDR3 totals 15 residues. Germline V gives CDR1 SGHTA, CDR2 FQGNSA. As concerns this clonotype: What it binds is not known.

Built from TCR beta cDNA, the libraries had unique molecular identifiers in them. Yield was 450,000 to 650,000 cDNA molecules from roughly 1 to 10 million T cells. TCRdb redid the calling of the PCR reads with MiXCR, one entry per CDR3 protein. Of approximately 630,000 distinct CDR3 sequences listed, 59% are singletons. This receptor was obtained from a girl aged 2 to 10 with multiple sclerosis. The gene calls are TRBV7-2 and TRBJ2-1; TRBD2 matches at 8 bases. The sequenced material came from blood. The DNA for the CDR3 is TGTGCCAGCAGCCGTGGCCAGCGGGAGCGCAATGAGCAGTTCTTC. This codes for CASSRGQRERNEQFF.